Following are 28 T cell receptor beta chains from one sample sequenced in a study of blood T cell repertoires in COVID-19. Assay: immunoSEQ multiplex PCR; the TCRdb copy retains only in-frame clones and omits some. The sample yields 250,000 to 350,000 clones, roughly 90% seen once. The source material was peripheral blood. The receptors derive from a woman younger than 45 with COVID-19, enrolled during active disease.

J is TRBJ1-1 and V is TRBV3-1 (or the pseudogene TRBV3-2), with 11 positions matching TRBD1. The germline V gene has CDR1 LGHDT and CDR2 YNNKEL (reference sequence). The V and J ends lost 3 bases and 2 bases, in that order; junction bases with no gene match: 5. This CDR3 has 16 amino acids. Here the CDR3 DNA reads TGTGCCAGCAGCCATAGGACAGGGGGCAAAAACACTGAAGCTTTCTTT. Encoded protein: CASSHRTGGKNTEAFF.

V gene TRBV2 combines with J gene TRBJ1-1; tentative D call: TRBD1 (6 bases). Germline V gene data show CDR1 as SNHLY and CDR2 as FYNNEI. The CDR3 loop spans 14 amino acids. Deletions cut 7 bases from V and 0 bases from J, with 12 bases between. The CDR3, as DNA: TGTGCCAGCAATCGCGGACAGCTGAACACTGAAGCTTTCTTT. Its protein product is CASNRGQLNTEAFF.

In its sample, this clone was seen a few times. The CDR3 DNA reads TGCGCCAGCAGTGCGGGACTAGCGGGCAAAGCCTACAATGAGCAGTTCTTC. Translated: CASSAGLAGKAYNEQFF. The V and J genes are TRBV10-1 and TRBJ2-1; 12 positions agree with TRBD2. Germline values: CDR1 WNHNN, CDR2 SYGVQD (reference sequence). V lost 4 bases and J lost 2; bases outside the gene matches: 6. This CDR3 comprises 17 residues.

This chain uses TRBV5-4 with TRBJ2-1; TRBD2 matches at 13 bases. This CDR3 has 14 amino acids. V was pared by 10 bases and J by 7 bases, with 8 bases of the junction left unmatched. Germline lookup yields CDR1 SGHNT and CDR2 YYREEE (reference sequence). CDR3 sequence: CAGGLAGLKNEQFF. CDR3 DNA: TGTGCCGGGGGACTAGCGGGACTAAAGAATGAGCAGTTCTTC.

V usage is TRBV10-3 and J usage is TRBJ1-1; tentative D call: TRBD1 (5 bases). The CDR3 has 17 residues. Trimming pared 2 bases from V and 3 bases from J, leaving 19 bases between. Per the germline V gene, CDR1 is ENHRY and CDR2 is SYGVKD. The CDR3 region is CAISERSGQGADTEAFF. CDR3 nucleotides: TGTGCCATCAGTGAGAGGAGTGGGCAGGGTGCGGACACTGAAGCTTTCTTT.

The rearrangement uses TRBV7-3 and TRBJ2-2, with 7 bases aligning to TRBD2. The CDR3 is 19 amino acids. V was clipped by 0 bases and J by 3 bases; unmatched bases: 13. Germline lookup yields CDR1 SGHTA and CDR2 FQGTGA. CDR3 region: CASSLTLKKTSADTGELFF. The CDR3 DNA follows: TGTGCCAGCAGCTTAACGTTAAAAAAAACTAGCGCCGACACCGGGGAGCTGTTTTTT.

V and J are TRBV6-5 and TRBJ1-5; the match to TRBD1 covers 11 bases. Trimming cost V 7 bases and J 4 bases; bases outside gene matches: 6. The CDR3 is 15 residues long. Germline CDR1 is MNHEY and CDR2 is SVGAGI. DNA for the CDR3: TGTGCCAGCATGCTTGGACAGGGGGCGAATCAGCCCCAGCATTTT. This codes for CASMLGQGANQPQHF.

A note on this clone: It is unclear where the CDR3 begins or ends on the DNA, so no DNA is shown, and the CDR3 is as TCRdb lists it. The genes are TRBV12-2 and TRBJ2-1; TRBD2 is the table's D call and was not checked against the DNA. TRBV12-2 is shown as a pseudogene. The CDR3 has 18 residues if both end residues are counted. CDR3: CASRLGFVGAGTYNEQFF.

This clone came up once. This sequence joins TRBV29-1 and TRBJ1-1; TRBD1 aligns across 8 bases. After removal of 6 bases from V and 4 bases from J, the junction contained 7 bases not matched to a gene. From germline, CDR1 is SQVTM and CDR2 ANQGSEA. CDR3 length: 13 residues. For the CDR3, the DNA is TGCAGCGTCCTAGGACAGGGAGGCACTGAAGCTTTCTTT. It translates to CSVLGQGGTEAFF.

The J gene is TRBJ2-7, the V gene TRBV10-3; 9 bases fit TRBD1. The trim removed 6 bases at V and 2 bases at J, leaving 5 bases unmatched. This CDR3 has 14 amino acids. The V gene's germline CDR1 is ENHRY and CDR2 SYGVKD. The CDR3 DNA is TGTGCCATCAGGACCGGGACAGGGCCCTACGAGCAGTACTTC. It translates to CAIRTGTGPYEQYF.

The gene calls are TRBV9 and TRBJ2-5, with D perhaps matching TRBD1 (5 bases). The CDR3 spans 14 residues. Germline loops: CDR1 SGDLS, CDR2 YYNGEE. V was pared by 4 bases and J by 2 bases, with 12 bases between. CDR3 bases: TGTGCCAGCAGCACCCAGGGTTTTCAAGAGACCCAGTACTTC. Translation: CASSTQGFQETQYF.

A single count supports this clone. The chain has TRBV7-9 and TRBJ1-2; D not certain. The germline gives CDR1 SEHNR, CDR2 FQNEAQ (reference sequence). The CDR3 has 14 residues. The V end was cut by 5 bases, the J end by 3 bases, with 13 bases between. The CDR3, as DNA: TGTGCCAGCAGCCCCACGGCACAGCACTATGGCTACACCTTC. Its protein is CASSPTAQHYGYTF.

This clone is a singleton in its sample. The chain joins TRBV6-6 to TRBJ1-1; no firm D call. CDR3 length: 13 residues. V lost 6 bases to trimming and J lost 3 bases, with 11 bases between them. Germline V gene sequence: CDR1 MNHNY, CDR2 SVGAGI (reference sequence). This chain's CDR3 is CASSFTEYTEAFF. CDR3 DNA sequence: TGTGCCAGCAGCTTCACAGAGTACACTGAAGCTTTCTTT.

This clone has only one observation. The chain uses TRBV19 and TRBJ2-7; D not resolved. This CDR3 is 15 amino acids long. The V gene lost 3 bases and the J gene lost 0 bases, with 12 bases spanning the gap. Germline loops: CDR1 LNHDA, CDR2 SQIVND (reference sequence). The CDR3: CASSMVGSRSYEQYF. As DNA, the CDR3 is TGTGCCAGTAGTATGGTGGGCAGCCGCTCCTACGAGCAGTACTTC.

The chain links TRBV29-1 to TRBJ2-2; 7 bases match TRBD2. The germline V gene has CDR1 SQVTM and CDR2 ANQGSEA. After removal of 7 bases from V and 7 bases from J, the junction contained 3 bases not matched to a gene. The CDR3 is 11 amino acids. The CDR3: CSAGTNGELFF. The CDR3 nucleotides read TGCAGCGCAGGGACTAACGGGGAGCTGTTTTTT.

This chain joins TRBV13 and TRBJ2-5; 7 nucleotides agree with TRBD1. The CDR3 has 15 amino acids. Germline CDR1 is PRHDT and CDR2 is FYEKMQ (reference sequence). V was pared by 2 bases and J by 0 bases, with 3 bases of the junction left unmatched. DNA for the CDR3: TGTGCCAGCAGCTTAAACAGGGGAAACCAAGAGACCCAGTACTTC. This gives the protein CASSLNRGNQETQYF.

In the case of this clone: Other DNA sequences of this sample code for an identical CDR3. The CDR3: CASSYSRDRVNTEAFF. The DNA for the CDR3 is TGTGCCAGCAGTTACTCGAGGGACAGAGTAAACACTGAAGCTTTCTTT. The chain recombines TRBV6-5 with TRBJ1-1; TRBD1 matches at 7 bases. The CDR3 has 16 residues. The V gene end was trimmed by 0 bases and the J gene end by 2 bases; junction bases not matched to a gene: 6. The germline V gene has CDR1 MNHEY and CDR2 SVGAGI.

The gene calls are TRBV9 and TRBJ2-5, with a weak D call TRBD1 (6 bases). Trimming stripped 4 bases from V and 1 base from J, with 11 bases between. This CDR3 has 14 residues. Germline assignment: CDR1 SGDLS and CDR2 YYNGEE. The CDR3 DNA follows: TGTGCCAGCAGCCTGGGACAAACCCAAGAGACCCAGTACTTC. It encodes CASSLGQTQETQYF.

V is TRBV27 and J is TRBJ2-7, with unresolved D. Germline CDR1 reads MNHEY; CDR2 reads SMNVEV (reference sequence). Deletions cut 1 base from V and 1 base from J, with 8 bases between. The CDR3 totals 14 residues. The CDR3 reads CASSLWQSSYEQYF. DNA of the CDR3: TGTGCCAGCAGTTTATGGCAGTCGTCCTACGAGCAGTACTTC.

The chain joins TRBV5-8 to TRBJ1-1; 7 nucleotides agree with TRBD1. Trimming took 7 bases from V and 4 from J; bases not matched to a gene: 7. CDR3 length: 13 amino acids. Germline V lookup: CDR1 SGHTS, CDR2 YDEGEE. The CDR3, as DNA: TGTGCCAGCGGGTACAGGGGTTCCACTGAAGCTTTCTTT. This translates into CASGYRGSTEAFF.

The chain combines TRBV9 with TRBJ1-4, with TRBD1 matching 7 bases. Germline trimming cut 0 bases from V and 7 bases from J; bases unmatched to any gene: 3. This CDR3 is 14 amino acids long. Germline CDR1 SGDLS, CDR2 YYNGEE. The CDR3 sequence is CASSVGAGGEKLFF. The CDR3 bases are TGTGCCAGCAGCGTAGGGGCAGGGGGTGAAAAACTGTTTTTT.

This chain joins TRBV30 and TRBJ1-1; 8 bases are a match to TRBD1. V shed 8 bases, J shed 1 base, and the junction held 9 bases outside the gene matches. The CDR3 runs 14 residues. Germline lookup yields CDR1 GTSNPN and CDR2 SVGIG (reference sequence). The CDR3 protein is CAHGQGTSNTEAFF. The DNA of the CDR3 is TGTGCCCACGGACAGGGAACTTCGAACACTGAAGCTTTCTTT.

The chain links TRBV27 to TRBJ2-7; possible D gene TRBD1, 6 bases. Germline assignment: CDR1 MNHEY and CDR2 SMNVEV (reference sequence). Trimming pared 3 bases from V and 1 base from J, leaving 16 bases between. The length of the CDR3 is 16 residues. The CDR3 nucleotides are TGTGCCAGCAGTTTCCTCATCCAAGACAGGTCCTACGAGCAGTACTTC. Its protein product is CASSFLIQDRSYEQYF.

This sequence joins TRBV10-3 and TRBJ2-3, with D possibly TRBD2 on 5 matching bases. This CDR3 is 14 amino acids long. Trimming stripped 6 bases from V and 0 bases from J, with 10 bases between. Germline V CDR1 and CDR2: ENHRY, SYGVKD. The CDR3, as DNA: TGTGCCATCAGACCTAGCAGTAGCACAGATACGCAGTATTTT. It translates to CAIRPSSSTDTQYF.

The rearrangement joins TRBV5-4 to TRBJ2-7; no clear D. This CDR3 is built from 15 residues. The germline CDR1 and CDR2 sequences are SGHNT and YYREEE (reference sequence). Trimming shortened V by 4 bases and J by 5 bases, and 19 bases separated the two germline ends. The CDR3 reads CASSLTGSRVDEQYF. The DNA for the CDR3 is TGTGCCAGCAGCCTCACTGGATCTCGGGTCGACGAGCAGTACTTC.

The chain joins TRBV6-5 to TRBJ1-5; maybe TRBD1 (5 bases). The length of the CDR3 is 15 residues. In germline, CDR1 is MNHEY, CDR2 SVGAGI. V lost 6 bases to trimming and J lost 9 bases, with 21 bases between them. The chain's CDR3 is CASSRGTPGKGPQHF. The DNA for the CDR3 is TGTGCCAGCAGCCGCGGGACCCCGGGTAAGGGGCCCCAGCATTTT.

The V gene is TRBV7-8, the J gene TRBJ2-1, with D perhaps TRBD2 (6 bases). Trimming pared 5 bases from V and 2 bases from J, leaving 16 bases between. CDR1 and CDR2 (germline): SGHVS, FQNEAQ. CDR3 length: 16 residues. The CDR3 sequence is CASSLRGFGPYNEQFF. The CDR3 nucleotides are TGTGCCAGCAGCCTCCGGGGGTTTGGGCCCTACAATGAGCAGTTCTTC.

The chain is built from TRBV5-1 and TRBJ2-7; maybe TRBD1 (6 bases). This CDR3 contains 12 residues. Deletions cut 5 bases from V and 1 base from J, with 7 bases between. Germline CDR1 SGHRS, CDR2 YFSETQ. The CDR3 DNA sequence: TGCGCCAGCAGTGGACAGTCCTACGAGCAGTACTTC. Translated: CASSGQSYEQYF.